Below are 9 T cell receptor beta chains sequenced from a single sample in a study of T-cell memory formation after mild COVID-19. TCRdb recomputed calls from the 5' RACE reads with MiXCR, one row per CDR3 protein. Of a few hundred thousand distinct CDR3 sequences in the sample, roughly a tenth were seen once. The sample was PBMCs or a T cell subset sorted from them (not recorded which). Receptor source: a young man who had mild COVID-19 (a few samples of this study predate the infection). Cell type and time point are not known.

This clonotype was recorded many times. The chain employs TRBV7-9 and TRBJ2-1; perhaps TRBD2 as D (5 bases). Trimming removed 0 bases from V and 8 bases from J, with 17 bases in between. Germline lookup yields CDR1 SEHNR and CDR2 FQNEAQ (reference sequence). This CDR3 region has 16 residues. The CDR3 loop is CASSLARGGLDDEQFF. The CDR3 DNA sequence: TGTGCCAGCAGCTTAGCGCGCGGCGGGTTGGACGATGAGCAGTTCTTC.

This clonotype was observed many times. The V gene is TRBV3-1, the J gene TRBJ2-5, with no clear D. Germline V lookup: CDR1 LGHDT, CDR2 YNNKEL (reference sequence). The CDR3 is 14 residues long. V lost 0 bases, J lost 4 bases, and 9 bases lay in between. The CDR3 sequence is CASSQDPGRETQYF. CDR3 sequence (DNA): TGTGCCAGCAGCCAAGACCCGGGCCGAGAGACCCAGTACTTC.

Only a few counts were recorded for this clonotype. The rearrangement links TRBV10-1 to TRBJ2-7, with TRBD1 matching over 8 bases. CDR3 length equals 15 residues. Germline assignment: CDR1 WNHNN and CDR2 SYGVQD (reference sequence). With V trimmed by 3 bases and J by 3 bases, 7 bases remained unmatched. The CDR3, as DNA: TGCGCCAGCAGTGACACCGGGACAGGAGACTACGAGCAGTACTTC. This codes for CASSDTGTGDYEQYF.

CDR3 residues: CASSVGGGPGDTQYF. The DNA of the CDR3 is TGTGCCAGCAGCGTAGGAGGGGGGCCGGGCGATACGCAGTATTTT. The chain joins TRBV9 to TRBJ2-3; D may be TRBD1 or TRBD2 (6 bases each). The CDR3 has 15 amino acids. The V end was cut by 0 bases, the J end by 6 bases, with 14 bases between. Germline V gene data show CDR1 as SGDLS and CDR2 as YYNGEE.

This clonotype was detected a few times. V and J are TRBV19 and TRBJ1-1; perhaps TRBD1 as D (5 bases). Looked up from germline, CDR1 is LNHDA and CDR2 is SQIVND (reference sequence). Trimming pared 9 bases from V and 3 bases from J, leaving 17 bases between. This CDR3 has 14 amino acids. This CDR3 is CASRSDSMYTEAFF. The CDR3 bases are TGTGCCAGCAGATCTGACAGCATGTACACTGAAGCTTTCTTT.

V usage is TRBV5-6 and J usage is TRBJ1-1; D remains ambiguous. The length of the CDR3 is 12 residues. Germline V gene data show CDR1 as SGHDT and CDR2 as YYEEEE. V lost 1 base to trimming and J lost 3 bases, with 4 bases between them. The CDR3 protein is CASSLYDTEAFF. The CDR3 bases are TGTGCCAGCAGCTTGTACGACACTGAAGCTTTCTTT.

About this clonotype: Germline is not matched at one junction end, which may reflect a read error. This chain connects TRBV5-1 to TRBJ2-2, with D unresolved. CDR3 size: 14 residues. CDR1 and CDR2 from the germline V gene are SGHRS and YFSETQ. The CDR3: CASCLSVLNGELFF. In DNA form, the CDR3 reads TGCGCCAGCTGCTTGTCAGTCCTGAACGGGGAGCTGTTTTTT.

This clonotype was counted only a few times. The chain joins TRBV7-9 to TRBJ1-2, with 9 bases fitting TRBD1. Trimming removed 6 bases from V and 6 bases from J; junction bases left unmatched: 5. This CDR3 contains 13 residues. Germline CDR1 is SEHNR and CDR2 is FQNEAQ (reference sequence). CDR3 nucleotide sequence: TGTGCCAGCAGTAGAACAGGGGGCGATGGCTACACCTTC. Translating gives CASSRTGGDGYTF.

In its sample, this clonotype was seen a few times. The V gene is TRBV6-5, the J gene TRBJ2-2; 9 positions agree with TRBD2. Germline CDR1 MNHEY, CDR2 SVGAGI. The CDR3 totals 14 residues. V was pared by 8 bases and J by 6 bases, with 7 bases of the junction left unmatched. The CDR3 DNA reads TGTGCCAGCTTCCCCCTAGCGGGGTCCGGGGAGCTGTTTTTT. Amino acids: CASFPLAGSGELFF.